This T cell receptor beta chain stems from a study of technical replicates of blood from several donors. Generated by immunoSEQ multiplex PCR, the TCRdb table keeps only in-frame clones and is missing some. The data hold roughly 80,000 clones, with 95% to 96% observed a single time. The germline V gene encodes CDR1 SGHRS and CDR2 YFSETQ. There are 14 residues in the CDR3. V was shortened by 0 bases and J by 8 bases, with 12 bases between the two germline ends. The rearrangement joins TRBV5-1 to TRBJ2-1; no definite D call. Sequences were obtained from T cells isolated from PBMCs. This TCR was sampled from a human donor in good health. This chain's CDR3 is CASSLASRKDEQFF. The CDR3 DNA is TGCGCCAGCAGCTTGGCGAGCAGGAAGGATGAGCAGTTCTTC.